This T cell receptor (beta chain) is from a study of beta chain features in type 1 diabetes. CDR3 length equals 15 residues. J gave up 8 bases and V 0 bases, and 7 bases lay outside the gene matches. The germline V gene encodes CDR1 SGHRS and CDR2 YFSETQ. As every portion of the isolated RNA was reverse transcribed, the sequencing read expressed TCRB transcripts. This table comes from immunoSEQ multiplex PCR, and its TCRdb copy is limited to in-frame clones, with some not included. The sample holds around 150,000 clones, around 8.5% seen once. Via CD45RO/CCR7/CD25/CD127/CD95/CD27, cells of the CD4+ naive, central memory, regulatory and stem cell-like memory subsets were sorted.

The TCR sequence derives from a man younger than 35 in good health. The rearrangement joins TRBV5-1 to TRBJ1-4; 7 bases match TRBD1. Sequences were obtained from central memory CD4+ T cells from blood. The CDR3 bases are TGCGCCAGCAGCTTGGGAGGGGGCAGCGGAGAAAAACTGTTTTTT. The encoded protein is CASSLGGGSGEKLFF.